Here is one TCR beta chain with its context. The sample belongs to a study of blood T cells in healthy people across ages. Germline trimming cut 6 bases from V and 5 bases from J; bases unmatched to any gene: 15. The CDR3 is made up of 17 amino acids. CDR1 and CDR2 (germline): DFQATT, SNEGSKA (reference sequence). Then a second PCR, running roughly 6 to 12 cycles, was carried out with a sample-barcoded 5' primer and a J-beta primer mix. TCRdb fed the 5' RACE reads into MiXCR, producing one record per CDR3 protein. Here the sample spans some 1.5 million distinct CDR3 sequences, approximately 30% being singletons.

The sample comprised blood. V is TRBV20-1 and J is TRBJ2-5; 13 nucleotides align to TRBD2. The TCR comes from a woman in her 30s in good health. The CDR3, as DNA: TGCAGTGCCGATCTCACTAGCGGGAGGGCCCGTCAGGAGACCCAGTACTTC. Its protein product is CSADLTSGRARQETQYF.